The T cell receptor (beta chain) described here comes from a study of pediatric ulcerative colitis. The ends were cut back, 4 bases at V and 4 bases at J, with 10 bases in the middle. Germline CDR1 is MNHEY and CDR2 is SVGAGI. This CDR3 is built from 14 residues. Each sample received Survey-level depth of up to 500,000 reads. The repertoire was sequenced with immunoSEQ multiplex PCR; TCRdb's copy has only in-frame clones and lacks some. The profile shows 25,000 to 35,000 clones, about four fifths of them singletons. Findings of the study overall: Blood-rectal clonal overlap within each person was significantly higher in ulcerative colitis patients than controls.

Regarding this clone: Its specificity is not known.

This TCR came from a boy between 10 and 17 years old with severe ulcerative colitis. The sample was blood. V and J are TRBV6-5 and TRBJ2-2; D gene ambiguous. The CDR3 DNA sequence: TGTGCCAGCAGTTCCCTGCCCGTCACCGGGGAGCTGTTTTTT. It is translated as CASSSLPVTGELFF.